This T cell receptor beta chain was sequenced for a study of regulatory T cells in long-lasting Graves disease. Turning to the study itself: The definition of persistent Graves' disease was over 5 years of antithyroid drugs with positive TSH receptor antibodies. Study outcomes and limitations: Persistent disease samples used TRBV28, TRBJ1-2 and TRBJ2-5 preferentially. The number of shared public clonotypes was higher in persistent patients (around 2,700) than new patients (966).

The CDR3 has 14 residues. CDR1 MNHEY and CDR2 SMNVEV come from the germline V gene (reference sequence). Trimming cost V 6 bases and J 3 bases, with 15 bases left between them. Described time point: persistent/refractory GD, antithyroid drugs over 5 years with positive TRAb. With RNA extracted from PBMCs as input, the TCR library was made. Patient provenance is recorded as an endocrinology department in Xi'an, China. In its sample, this clonotype was seen a few times. Its target is unknown. Construction of TCR beta libraries relied on iRepertoire HTBI primers and on Arm-PCR targeting CDR3 regions. TCRdb re-called the multiplex PCR reads with MiXCR, one entry per CDR3 protein. The table shows about 310,000 distinct CDR3 sequences, with roughly a fifth occurring only once.

The genes are TRBV27 and TRBJ2-7; a weak D match, TRBD2 (6 bases). This TCR came from a female donor with Graves disease. Sequencing used peripheral blood mononuclear cells (PBMCs), obtained when the disease was refractory, from a patient treated with antithyroid drugs. The DNA for the CDR3 is TGTGCCAGCAGGGCCCGGGGGAGAGACTACGAGCAGTACTTC. Translating gives CASRARGRDYEQYF.